The rows below give T cell receptor beta chains drawn from one sample of a study of blood T cell repertoires in COVID-19. Profiled with immunoSEQ multiplex PCR; TCRdb holds only in-frame clones, not every one. The table lists 30,000 to 35,000 clones, approximately 86% of them singletons. Sequences were obtained from peripheral blood. The receptor set was obtained from a man aged 55-75 years with COVID-19, enrolled during active disease. Both conserved end residues are part of each CDR3. Each record gives: J gene, D gene, V gene, CDR3 protein, CDR3 DNA. The D gene is left open where the match is weak.

TRBJ1-1 | TRBD1 | TRBV9 | CASSGTGGLGEAFF | TGTGCCAGCAGCGGGACAGGGGGCCTCGGTGAAGCTTTCTTT
TRBJ2-3 | NA | TRBV7-2 | CASGPRSTDTQYF | TGTGCCAGCGGTCCGAGAAGCACAGATACGCAGTATTTT
TRBJ2-7 | TRBD1 | TRBV6-5 | CASSYGWGQGLYEQYF | TGTGCCAGCAGTTACGGATGGGGACAGGGTTTATACGAGCAGTACTTC
TRBJ2-5 | TRBD1 | TRBV6-1 | CASRDRGSQETQYF | TGTGCCAGCAGGGACAGGGGGTCCCAAGAGACCCAGTACTTC
TRBJ2-1 | NA | TRBV4-3 | CASSQDRGYNEQFF | TGCGCCAGCAGCCAGGACCGGGGGTACAATGAGCAGTTCTTC
TRBJ1-2 | TRBD1 | TRBV7-2 | CASRDRQGVFYGYTF | TGTGCCAGCAGAGATAGACAGGGTGTTTTCTATGGCTACACCTTC
TRBJ1-4 | NA | TRBV30 | CAWSVGDYSPRLFF | TGTGCCTGGAGTGTAGGGGATTACAGCCCGAGACTGTTTTTT
TRBJ2-7 | TRBD2 | TRBV7-9 | CASSSRDYPYEQYF | TGTGCCAGCAGCAGCCGGGACTACCCTTACGAGCAGTACTTC
TRBJ1-3 | NA | TRBV30 | CAWSLTKLVEAGNTIYF | TGTGCCTGGAGTCTAACGAAGTTGGTGGAGGCTGGAAACACCATATATTTT
TRBJ1-2 | NA | TRBV28 | CASSLSSVNYGYTF | TGTGCCAGCAGTTTATCATCAGTCAACTATGGCTACACCTTC
TRBJ2-1 | TRBD2 | TRBV5-1 | CASSSKAGGGLSEQFF | TGCGCCAGCAGCTCGAAAGCGGGAGGAGGGCTCAGTGAGCAGTTCTTC
TRBJ2-3 | TRBD2 | TRBV9 | CASSGEGTSGASTDTQYF | TGTGCCAGCAGCGGCGAAGGGACTAGCGGAGCTAGCACAGATACGCAGTATTTT
TRBJ1-1 | NA | TRBV11-2 | CASSFAERVQGTEAFF | TGTGCCAGCAGCTTCGCCGAGAGGGTCCAGGGGACTGAAGCTTTCTTT